This TCR beta chain was found in a study of T cell repertoires in cytomegalovirus infection (dated by TCRdb to the late 2010s). About the investigation overall: Because public TCR beta signatures pointed to carriage of CMV infection together with the matching HLA type, the HLA type of each donor mattered for the analysis. The paper's findings and limits, for the study overall: In the ex vivo response, HLA-C-restricted CMV-specific TCR beta clonotypes were dominant, and in two of eight donors the single most frequent clonotype came from this HLA-C-restricted group. Carriers of CMV infection plus the relevant HLA type were discriminated by the cumulative frequency of public TCR beta family members in the study cohort and in an independent approximately 350-donor cohort.

Per the germline V gene, SGHDT is the CDR1 and YYEEEE is the CDR2. From V the trimming removes 5 bases and from J it removes 5 bases, while the gene matches leave 6 bases of the junction unaccounted for. From cysteine to phenylalanine, the CDR3 is 14 amino acids long. Only CDR3 DNA is held: 42 bases, read in frame from base 1. This clonotype was recorded many times. The antigen this receptor binds is unknown. There are no base qualities to consult, and no much larger clone falls within one base. Sequenced on an Illumina HiSeq 1500. TCRdb reprocessed the public reads (quality trimming at Q25 with fastp, clone calling with MiXCR) and kept in-frame beta chains. Entries are consolidated by CDR3 protein sequence, retaining the most common genes and DNA. The sample data list under 250,000 distinct CDR3 sequences, and approximately 7% of these were observed just once. The ten largest account for 5.5% to 6.5% of the sample.

This TCR came from a human donor in good health (CMV status not recorded). Some clones in this sample may be carry-over from other donors' samples. The chain joins TRBV5-6 to TRBJ1-1, with TRBD1 matching 10 junction bases. The source material was PBMCs. The DNA is TGTGCCAGCAGAATGACAGGGGGCAAAACTGAAGCTTTCTTT. It is translated as CASRMTGGKTEAFF.